The 21 T cell receptor beta chains given below trace back to one sample, sequenced in a study of shared T cell receptors in the human thymus. Here immunoSEQ multiplex PCR was the method, and the copy in TCRdb shows in-frame clones only, minus some. The table includes some 700,000 clones, 70% to 90% detected once. Separately, the same data were catalogued under a study of human thymus T cells.

Material for sequencing was thymocytes. These receptor sequences come from a girl less than two years old with a congenital heart defect.

The chain has TRBV2 and TRBJ2-3, with 10 bases that match TRBD2. Trimming at V came to 7 bases and at J to 0 bases, leaving 7 bases not matched to a gene. The CDR3 totals 16 residues. Germline CDR1 SNHLY, CDR2 FYNNEI. The CDR3 sequence is CASTHRLAGSTDTQYF. The CDR3 nucleotides read TGTGCCAGCACCCACCGACTAGCGGGCAGCACAGATACGCAGTATTTT.

This clone occurred once. The CDR3 sequence is CASSPGLAEAEETQYF. CDR3 coding DNA: TGCGCCAGCAGCCCCGGTCTAGCTGAGGCAGAAGAGACCCAGTACTTC. The rearrangement links TRBV10-1 to TRBJ2-5; TRBD2 might be the D (5 bases). The V and J ends lost 6 bases and 3 bases respectively, with 20 bases between them. Looked up from germline, CDR1 is WNHNN and CDR2 is SYGVQD (reference sequence). The CDR3 extends over 16 amino acids.

The CDR3 spells CATSRDQDQPQHF. The DNA for the CDR3 is TGTGCCACCAGCAGAGATCAGGATCAGCCCCAGCATTTT. This chain uses TRBV15 with TRBJ1-5; unclear D gene. The germline V gene has CDR1 LNHNV and CDR2 YYDKDF (reference sequence). The germline V and J ends were trimmed by 0 bases and 5 bases, with 5 bases remaining between them. This CDR3 is built from 13 residues. The full variable domain, rest sourced from reference TRBV15 and TRBJ1-5, is DAMVIQNPRYQVTQFGKPVTLSCSQTLNHNVMYWYQQKSSQAPKLLFHYYDKDFNNEADTPDNFQSRRPNTSFCFLDIRSPGLGDTAMYLCATSRDQDQPQHFGDGTRLSIL.

This chain links TRBV5-1 with TRBJ1-1, with D unclear. The CDR3 extends over 16 amino acids. V lost 1 base and J 0 bases, leaving 13 bases between the germline ends. Per the germline V gene, CDR1 is SGHRS and CDR2 is YFSETQ. The chain's CDR3 is CASSLYHTFMNTEAFF. Written as DNA, the CDR3 is TGCGCCAGCAGCTTGTACCATACTTTCATGAACACTGAAGCTTTCTTT.

The chain couples TRBV28 to TRBJ1-1; TRBD1 agrees at 8 bases. The CDR3 totals 13 residues. V was pared by 3 bases and J by 12 bases, with 9 bases of the junction left unmatched. The V gene's germline CDR1 is MDHEN and CDR2 SYDVKM. The CDR3 protein is CASSFSSTGAPFF. CDR3 coding DNA: TGTGCCAGCAGTTTCAGTTCGACAGGGGCACCTTTCTTT.

The V and J genes are TRBV19 and TRBJ2-1; 9 bases match TRBD1. V trimming: 10 bases; J trimming: 6 bases; junction bases outside the gene matches: 7. CDR3 length: 13 residues. Looked up from germline, CDR1 is LNHDA and CDR2 is SQIVND (reference sequence). The CDR3 is CATYRGQGNEQFF. Here the CDR3 DNA reads TGTGCCACGTACAGGGGGCAGGGCAATGAGCAGTTCTTC. The whole variable domain, filled in from reference TRBV19 and TRBJ2-1, reads DGGITQSPKYLFRKEGQNVTLSCEQNLNHDAMYWYRQDPGQGLRLIYYSQIVNDFQKGDIAEGYSVSREKKESFPLTVTSAQKNPTAFYLCATYRGQGNEQFFGPGTRLTVL.

The V gene is TRBV28, the J gene TRBJ1-3; 8 bases fit TRBD1. With 4 bases clipped from V and 0 bases from J, the junction kept 11 bases outside the gene matches. This CDR3 is built from 18 residues. Germline-derived CDR1 and CDR2 are MDHEN and SYDVKM. Here the CDR3 reads CASSSYRGTIISGNTIYF. Here the CDR3 DNA reads TGTGCCAGCAGTTCCTACAGGGGGACCATAATCTCTGGAAACACCATATATTTT. The whole variable domain, remainder taken from reference TRBV28 and TRBJ1-3, is DVKVTQSSRYLVKRTGEKVFLECVQDMDHENMFWYRQDPGLGLRLIYFSYDVKMKEKGDIPEGYSVSREKKERFSLILESASTNQTSMYLCASSSYRGTIISGNTIYFGEGSWLTVV.

This chain connects TRBV5-1 to TRBJ2-7; perhaps TRBD2 as D (6 bases). V was pared by 3 bases and J by 6 bases, with 10 bases between. The CDR3 is 12 residues long. Germline-derived CDR1 and CDR2 are SGHRS and YFSETQ. CDR3 sequence reads: CASSYGTLEQYF. The CDR3 region has the DNA TGCGCCAGCAGCTACGGGACTCTCGAGCAGTACTTC.

In this sample, this clone turned up a few times. This chain uses TRBV28 with TRBJ1-6; D is undetermined. The CDR3 has 15 residues. Per the germline V gene, CDR1 is MDHEN and CDR2 is SYDVKM. Trimming took 2 bases from V and 2 from J, leaving 7 bases between them. In DNA form, the CDR3 reads TGTGCCAGCAGTTTACCAGGTCCCTATAATTCACCCCTCCACTTT. Translation: CASSLPGPYNSPLHF.

The chain carries TRBV7-9 and TRBJ2-5; 12 bases map to TRBD2. Germline V lookup: CDR1 SEHNR, CDR2 FQNEAQ (reference sequence). CDR3 length: 15 amino acids. V dropped 3 bases and J dropped 4; count of bases not matched to a gene: 3. CDR3 sequence: CASSFRTSGVETQYF. CDR3 sequence (DNA): TGTGCCAGCAGCTTTAGGACTAGCGGGGTAGAGACCCAGTACTTC. The whole variable domain, remainder taken from reference TRBV7-9 and TRBJ2-5, is DTGVSQNPRHKITKRGQNVTFRCDPISEHNRLYWYRQTLGQGPEFLTYFQNEAQLEKSRLLSDRFSAERPKGSFSTLEIQRTEQGDSAMYLCASSFRTSGVETQYFGPGTRLLVL.

The chain uses TRBV6-1 and TRBJ1-6, with 8 nucleotides matching TRBD1. With V trimmed by 5 bases and J by 9 bases, 9 bases remained unmatched. The germline V gene encodes CDR1 MNHNS and CDR2 SASEGT. The CDR3 sequence is 15 residues long. The DNA for the CDR3 is TGTGCCAGCAGTTTCTGGACAGGGAAAAGTTCACCCCTCCACTTT. As protein: CASSFWTGKSSPLHF.

The rearrangement joins TRBV7-4 to TRBJ1-1; 7 nucleotides line up with TRBD1. There are 16 residues in the CDR3. Per the germline V gene, CDR1 is SGHVT and CDR2 is SQSDAQ. With 1 base clipped from V and 3 bases from J, the junction kept 8 bases outside the gene matches. The CDR3 coding sequence is TGTGCCAGCAGCTTAGTGACACCCCAGGGGGACACTGAAGCTTTCTTT. This codes for CASSLVTPQGDTEAFF.

The gene calls are TRBV4-1 and TRBJ1-6; a possible D gene is TRBD1 (6 bases). The V gene's germline CDR1 is MGHRA and CDR2 YSYEKL. V was trimmed by 4 bases and J by 13 bases, leaving 26 bases between them. This CDR3 is built from 17 residues. The CDR3 DNA reads TGCGCCAGCAGCCTCCGAGAGAGAACAGGGAACTTTTGGCCCCTCCACTTT. Translation: CASSLRERTGNFWPLHF.

This chain uses TRBV11-2 with TRBJ1-2, with D possibly TRBD1 on 6 matching bases. This CDR3 has 15 amino acids. V was trimmed by 2 bases and J by 4 bases, leaving 14 bases between them. Germline CDR1 and CDR2: SGHAT and FQNNGV. This CDR3 reads CASSLRRGKCYGYTF. The CDR3 nucleotides read TGTGCCAGCAGCTTACGCAGGGGCAAGTGCTATGGCTACACCTTC.

This clone appeared once. The same CDR3 arises from other DNA sequences in this sample as well. This rearrangement joins TRBV5-1 to TRBJ2-2, with 8 nucleotides matching TRBD1. The CDR3 spans 17 residues. Germline CDR1 is SGHRS and CDR2 is YFSETQ. The junction had 13 bases not matched to a gene; V was cut back by 4 bases and J by 5 bases. The CDR3 DNA reads as TGCGCCAGCAGCACCCTAACTGGGACAGGAGGGACCGGGGAGCTGTTTTTT. Its translation is CASSTLTGTGGTGELFF.

The rearrangement joins TRBV18 to TRBJ1-2, with D uncertain. This CDR3 has 13 amino acids. Trimming stripped 2 bases from V and 4 bases from J, with 8 bases between. Germline V gene lookup returns CDR1 KGHSH and CDR2 LQKENI. The CDR3: CASSPTGGYGYTF. Here the CDR3 DNA reads TGTGCCAGCTCACCAACCGGCGGCTATGGCTACACCTTC.

The chain is built from TRBV5-3 and TRBJ1-1; TRBD1 agrees at 7 bases. TRBV5-3 is sorted into the ORF group, with uncertain function. V was clipped by 3 bases and J by 5 bases; unmatched bases: 4. CDR3 size: 13 residues. CDR3 nucleotide sequence: TGTGCCAGAAGCTGGAGGGGGCTAACTGAAGCTTTCTTT. This translates into CARSWRGLTEAFF.

The rearrangement joins TRBV5-1 to TRBJ2-1; TRBD2 matches 9 bases. Germline V gene data show CDR1 as SGHRS and CDR2 as YFSETQ. The CDR3 has 17 residues. J was trimmed by 2 bases and V by 1 base; bases with no gene match: 7. This CDR3 reads CASSLPSGTSTYNEQFF. The DNA for the CDR3 is TGCGCCAGCAGCTTGCCCTCCGGGACTAGCACCTACAATGAGCAGTTCTTC.

The chain employs TRBV6-6 and TRBJ2-6; the D is unclear. Germline-derived CDR1 and CDR2 are MNHNY and SVGAGI (reference sequence). The length of the CDR3 is 15 residues. V was shortened by 5 bases and J by 0 bases, with 8 bases between the two germline ends. The CDR3 DNA reads as TGTGCCAGCAGTCCCCCGGGCTCTGGGGCCAACGTCCTGACTTTC. Amino acids: CASSPPGSGANVLTF.

V usage is TRBV27 and J usage is TRBJ2-1; a weak D match, TRBD1 (5 bases). This CDR3 is built from 15 residues. Per the germline V gene, CDR1 is MNHEY and CDR2 is SMNVEV (reference sequence). Trimming removed 8 bases at V and 1 base at J, with 15 bases between. CDR3 DNA sequence: TGTGCCAGCGCCATGAAGGGGTGGTCCTACAATGAGCAGTTCTTC. It encodes CASAMKGWSYNEQFF.

Points on this clone: A read error may account for a junction end that differs from germline. The chain is built from TRBV9 and TRBJ2-3; 9 bases map to TRBD2. CDR3 size: 16 residues. In germline, CDR1 is SGDLS, CDR2 YYNGEE. The CDR3 DNA is TGTGCCAGCAGCGTAGAGGCGGGGGGGAAGGCAGATACGCGGTATTTT. As protein: CASSVEAGGKADTRYF.